Shown below are 9 T cell receptor beta chains from a single sample sequenced in a study of OX40 agonist ivuxolimab in advanced cancers. Data came from immunoSEQ multiplex PCR; TCRdb stores just in-frame clones and leaves some out. The sample has tens of thousands of clones, roughly 84% seen once. This sample comprised CD4+ or CD8+ T cells sorted from blood, obtained in a trial of the OX40 agonist ivuxolimab. The receptors were sampled from an adult with an advanced solid tumor such as melanoma, head and neck, liver or kidney cancer.

This clone has more than one count but fewer than ten. V is TRBV5-1 and J is TRBJ2-2; 12 bases are shared with TRBD2. V lost 5 bases and J lost 5; bases outside the gene matches: 1. In germline, CDR1 is SGHRS, CDR2 YFSETQ. The CDR3 runs to 14 residues. CDR3 DNA sequence: TGCGCCAGCAGAGGGACTAGCGGGACCGGGGAGCTGTTTTTT. Translating gives CASRGTSGTGELFF.

V is TRBV7-8 and J is TRBJ2-2; D may be TRBD2 (6 bases). The CDR3 runs 16 residues. Trimming shortened V by 5 bases and J by 4 bases, and 17 bases separated the two germline ends. Per the germline V gene, CDR1 is SGHVS and CDR2 is FQNEAQ. In nucleotides, the CDR3 is TGTGCCAGCAGCCTAGAGGAGGGGAAGGCCACCGGGGAGCTGTTTTTT. Amino acid sequence: CASSLEEGKATGELFF. The entire variable domain, with the rest obtained from reference TRBV7-8 and TRBJ2-2, is as follows: GAGVSQSPRYKVAKRGQDVALRCDPISGHVSLFWYQQALGQGPEFLTYFQNEAQLDKSGLPSDRFFAERPEGSVSTLKIQRTQQEDSAVYLCASSLEEGKATGELFFGEGSRLTVL.

The chain carries TRBV5-4 and TRBJ2-1; D might be TRBD2 (5 bases). Trimming took 2 bases from V and 3 from J, leaving 6 bases between them. This CDR3 spans 13 amino acids. Germline CDR1 SGHNT, CDR2 YYREEE (reference sequence). CDR3 loop: CASSFRGYNEQFF. DNA of the CDR3: TGTGCCAGCAGCTTTCGGGGCTACAATGAGCAGTTCTTC.

The chain employs TRBV19 and TRBJ2-4; 8 bases match TRBD1. Germline V lookup: CDR1 LNHDA, CDR2 SQIVND (reference sequence). Losses at the gene ends were 3 bases for V and 8 bases for J; bases not matched to a gene: 9. CDR3 length: 15 residues. In nucleotides, the CDR3 is TGTGCCAGTAGTATCGAGGGGACAGGTTGGGACATTCAGTACTTC. Its translation is CASSIEGTGWDIQYF.

V usage is TRBV27 and J usage is TRBJ2-4; TRBD1 matches 10 bases. The CDR3 length is 16 residues. CDR1 is MNHEY, CDR2 SMNVEV, per germline (reference sequence). The V and J ends lost 3 bases and 6 bases, in that order; junction bases with no gene match: 8. CDR3 nucleotides: TGTGCCAGCAGTTTTTCCGGGACAGGGGACCTAAACATTCAGTACTTC. Translating gives CASSFSGTGDLNIQYF.

This clone was seen a single time. This chain connects TRBV27 to TRBJ1-3; perhaps TRBD1 as D (6 bases). The V end lost 6 bases, the J end lost 3 bases, and 15 bases lay between the germline ends. There are 15 residues in the CDR3. CDR1 is MNHEY, CDR2 SMNVEV, per germline (reference sequence). The DNA of the CDR3 is TGTGCCAGCAGCCCCAAGGGGGGTCATGGAAACACCATATATTTT. This encodes CASSPKGGHGNTIYF.

CDR3 in amino acids: CASSITGQGALSSYNEQFF. DNA of the CDR3: TGTGCCAGCAGTATCACGGGACAGGGGGCCCTTAGCTCCTACAATGAGCAGTTCTTC. The chain combines TRBV5-6 with TRBJ2-1, with 12 bases identical to TRBD1. This CDR3 is 19 amino acids long. The germline CDR1 and CDR2 sequences are SGHDT and YYEEEE. The trim removed 5 bases at V and 0 bases at J, leaving 12 bases unmatched.

The chain combines TRBV5-6 with TRBJ2-7, with D possibly being TRBD1 (6 bases). Between the trimmed V and J ends, which lost 3 bases and 7 bases, there was a span of 8 bases. The CDR3 is 11 amino acids. CDR1 SGHDT and CDR2 YYEEEE come from the germline V gene. This CDR3 reads CASSSGVEQYF. In nucleotides, the CDR3 is TGTGCCAGCAGCTCAGGGGTGGAGCAGTACTTC. The full variable domain, with the rest looked up from reference TRBV5-6 and TRBJ2-7, is DAGVTQSPTHLIKTRGQQVTLRCSPKSGHDTVSWYQQALGQGPQFIFQYYEEEERQRGNFPDRFSGHQFPNYSSELNVNALLLGDSALYLCASSSGVEQYFGPGTRLTVT.

The gene calls are TRBV27 and TRBJ1-4; no clear D. Trimming stripped 2 bases from V and 1 base from J, with 5 bases between. The CDR3 is made up of 14 amino acids. Germline V lookup: CDR1 MNHEY, CDR2 SMNVEV (reference sequence). This CDR3 reads CASSLGLTNEKLFF. CDR3 DNA sequence: TGTGCCAGCAGTTTAGGGCTAACTAATGAAAAACTGTTTTTT. Full variable domain (remainder filled in from reference TRBV27 and TRBJ1-4): EAQVTQNPRYLITVTGKKLTVTCSQNMNHEYMSWYRQDPGLGLRQIYYSMNVEVTDKGDVPEGYKVSRKEKRNFPLILESPSPNQTSLYFCASSLGLTNEKLFFGSGTQLSVL.